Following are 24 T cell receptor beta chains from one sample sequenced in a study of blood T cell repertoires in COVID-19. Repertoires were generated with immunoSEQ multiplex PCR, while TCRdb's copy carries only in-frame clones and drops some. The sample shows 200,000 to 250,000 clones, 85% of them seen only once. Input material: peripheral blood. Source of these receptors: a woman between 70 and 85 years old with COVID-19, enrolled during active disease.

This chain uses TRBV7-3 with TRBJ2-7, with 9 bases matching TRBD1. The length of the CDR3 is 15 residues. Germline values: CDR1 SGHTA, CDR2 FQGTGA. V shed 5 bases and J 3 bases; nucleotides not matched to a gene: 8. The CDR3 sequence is CASSLYPGQGYEQYF. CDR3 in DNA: TGTGCCAGCAGCCTATACCCGGGACAGGGCTACGAGCAGTACTTC.

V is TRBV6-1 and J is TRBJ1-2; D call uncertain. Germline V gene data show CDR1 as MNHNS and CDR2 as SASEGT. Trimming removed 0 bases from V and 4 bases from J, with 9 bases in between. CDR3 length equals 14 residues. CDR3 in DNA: TGTGCCAGCAGTGAAGCTGCGCAACTCTATGGCTACACCTTC. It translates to CASSEAAQLYGYTF.

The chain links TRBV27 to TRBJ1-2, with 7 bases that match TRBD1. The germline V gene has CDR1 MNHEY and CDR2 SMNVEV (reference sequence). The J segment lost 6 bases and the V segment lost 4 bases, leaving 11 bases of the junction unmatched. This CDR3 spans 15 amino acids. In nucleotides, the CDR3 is TGTGCCAGCAGTTCAACCGGGACAGTGACCGATGGCTACACCTTC. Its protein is CASSSTGTVTDGYTF.

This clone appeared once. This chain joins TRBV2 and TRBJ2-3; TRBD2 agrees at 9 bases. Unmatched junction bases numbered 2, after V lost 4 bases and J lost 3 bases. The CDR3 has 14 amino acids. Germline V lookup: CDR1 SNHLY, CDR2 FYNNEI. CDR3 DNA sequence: TGTGCCAGCAGTGCTCTAGCGGGGACAGATACGCAGTATTTT. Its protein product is CASSALAGTDTQYF.

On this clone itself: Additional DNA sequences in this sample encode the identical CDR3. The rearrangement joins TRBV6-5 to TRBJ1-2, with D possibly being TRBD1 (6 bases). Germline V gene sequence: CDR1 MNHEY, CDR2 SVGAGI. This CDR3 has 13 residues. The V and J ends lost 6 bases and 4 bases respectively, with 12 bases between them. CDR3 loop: CASRTGGGYGYTF. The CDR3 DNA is TGTGCCAGCAGGACGGGGGGCGGCTATGGCTACACCTTC.

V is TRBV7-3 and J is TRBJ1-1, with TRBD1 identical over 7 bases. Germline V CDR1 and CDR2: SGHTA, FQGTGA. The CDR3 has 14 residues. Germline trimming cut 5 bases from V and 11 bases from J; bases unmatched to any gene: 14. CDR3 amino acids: CASSLTSEGGEAFF. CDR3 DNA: TGTGCCAGCAGCCTCACCTCTGAAGGGGGCGAGGCTTTCTTT.

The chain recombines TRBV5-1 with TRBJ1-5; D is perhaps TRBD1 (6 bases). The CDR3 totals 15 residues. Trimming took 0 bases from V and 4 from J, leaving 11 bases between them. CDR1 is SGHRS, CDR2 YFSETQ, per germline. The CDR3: CASSLGQVFNQPQHF. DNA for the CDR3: TGCGCCAGCAGCTTGGGACAGGTCTTTAATCAGCCCCAGCATTTT. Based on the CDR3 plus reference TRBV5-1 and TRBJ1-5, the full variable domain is KAGVTQTPRYLIKTRGQQVTLSCSPISGHRSVSWYQQTPGQGLQFLFEYFSETQRNKGNFPGRFSGRQFSNSRSEMNVSTLELGDSALYLCASSLGQVFNQPQHFGDGTRLSIL.

CDR3 in DNA: TGTGCCAGCAGCTTAGACCGGACAGGGGTCCACGAGCAGTACTTC. Its translation is CASSLDRTGVHEQYF. The chain joins TRBV14 to TRBJ2-7, with TRBD1 matching over 9 bases. The CDR3 runs 15 residues. Germline trimming cut 5 bases from V and 5 bases from J; bases unmatched to any gene: 10. Germline CDR1 and CDR2: SGHDN and FVKESK.

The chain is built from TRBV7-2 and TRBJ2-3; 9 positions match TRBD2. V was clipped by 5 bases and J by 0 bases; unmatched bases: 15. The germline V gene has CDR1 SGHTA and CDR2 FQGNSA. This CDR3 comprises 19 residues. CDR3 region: CASSPREASGTLSTDTQYF. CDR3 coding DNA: TGTGCCAGCAGCCCCAGAGAGGCTAGCGGGACCCTTAGCACAGATACGCAGTATTTT.

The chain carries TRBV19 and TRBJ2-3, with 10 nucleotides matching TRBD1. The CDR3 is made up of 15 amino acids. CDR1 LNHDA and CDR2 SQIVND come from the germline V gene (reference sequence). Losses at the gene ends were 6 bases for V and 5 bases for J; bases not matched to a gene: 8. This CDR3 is CASSSRDRGGDTQYF. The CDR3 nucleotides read TGTGCCAGTAGCTCCCGGGACAGGGGAGGAGATACGCAGTATTTT.

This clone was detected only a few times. The CDR3 region is CASREPGTGFEAFF. CDR3 nucleotides: TGTGCCAGCAGAGAGCCGGGGACAGGGTTTGAAGCTTTCTTT. The chain is built from TRBV25-1 and TRBJ1-1; 9 bases are a match to TRBD1. The length of the CDR3 is 14 residues. The junction had 9 bases not matched to a gene; V was cut back by 6 bases and J by 7 bases. Germline V CDR1 and CDR2: MGHDK, SYGVNS. The full variable domain, rest sourced from reference TRBV25-1 and TRBJ1-1, is EADIYQTPRYLVIGTGKKITLECSQTMGHDKMYWYQQDPGMELHLIHYSYGVNSTEKGDLSSESTVSRIRTEHFPLTLESARPSHTSQYLCASREPGTGFEAFFGQGTRLTVV.

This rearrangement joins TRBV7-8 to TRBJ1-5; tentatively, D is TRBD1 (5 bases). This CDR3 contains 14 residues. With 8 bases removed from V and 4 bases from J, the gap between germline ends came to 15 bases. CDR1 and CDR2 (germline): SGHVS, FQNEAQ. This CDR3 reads CASQGGEPNQPQHF. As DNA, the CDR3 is TGTGCCAGCCAGGGAGGGGAACCTAATCAGCCCCAGCATTTT.

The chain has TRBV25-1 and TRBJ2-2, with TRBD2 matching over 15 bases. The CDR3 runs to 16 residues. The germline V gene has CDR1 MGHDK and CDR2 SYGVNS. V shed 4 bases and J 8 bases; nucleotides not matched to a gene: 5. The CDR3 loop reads CASSGGLAGGAGELFF. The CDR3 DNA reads TGTGCCAGCAGTGGGGGACTAGCGGGAGGAGCGGGGGAGCTGTTTTTT.

The DNA of the CDR3 is TGTGCCAGCAGTGAAGCGCGGCAAGGGGTCGAGCAGTTCTTC. Its protein is CASSEARQGVEQFF. The chain has TRBV6-1 and TRBJ2-1, with D maybe TRBD1 (5 bases). The V end was cut by 0 bases, the J end by 10 bases, with 13 bases between. Germline V gene sequence: CDR1 MNHNS, CDR2 SASEGT. The CDR3 extends over 14 amino acids.

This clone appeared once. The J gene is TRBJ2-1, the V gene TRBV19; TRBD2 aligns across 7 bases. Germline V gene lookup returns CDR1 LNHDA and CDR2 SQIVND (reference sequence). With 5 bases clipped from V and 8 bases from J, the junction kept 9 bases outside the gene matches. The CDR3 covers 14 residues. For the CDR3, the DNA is TGTGCCAGTAGTCAGCGGGACGATACCCATGAGCAGTTCTTC. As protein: CASSQRDDTHEQFF. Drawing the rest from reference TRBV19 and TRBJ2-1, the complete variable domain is DGGITQSPKYLFRKEGQNVTLSCEQNLNHDAMYWYRQDPGQGLRLIYYSQIVNDFQKGDIAEGYSVSREKKESFPLTVTSAQKNPTAFYLCASSQRDDTHEQFFGPGTRLTVL.

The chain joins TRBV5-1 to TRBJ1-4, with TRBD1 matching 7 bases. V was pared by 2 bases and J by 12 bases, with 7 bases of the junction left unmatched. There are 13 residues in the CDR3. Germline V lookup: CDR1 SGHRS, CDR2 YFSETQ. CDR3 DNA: TGCGCCAGCAGCTTCAACAGGGGCCGACAACTGTTTTTT. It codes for CASSFNRGRQLFF.

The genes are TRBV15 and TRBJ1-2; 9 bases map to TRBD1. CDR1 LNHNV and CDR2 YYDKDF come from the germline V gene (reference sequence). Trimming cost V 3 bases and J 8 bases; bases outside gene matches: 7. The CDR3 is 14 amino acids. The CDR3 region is CATSRSRTGDGYTF. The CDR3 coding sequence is TGTGCCACCAGCAGGAGCCGGACAGGGGACGGCTACACCTTC.

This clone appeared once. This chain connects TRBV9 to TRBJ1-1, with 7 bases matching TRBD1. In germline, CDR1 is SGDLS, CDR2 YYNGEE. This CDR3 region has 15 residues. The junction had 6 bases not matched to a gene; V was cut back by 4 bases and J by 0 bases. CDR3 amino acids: CASSLLGQMNTEAFF. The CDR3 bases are TGTGCCAGCAGCCTCTTGGGACAGATGAACACTGAAGCTTTCTTT.

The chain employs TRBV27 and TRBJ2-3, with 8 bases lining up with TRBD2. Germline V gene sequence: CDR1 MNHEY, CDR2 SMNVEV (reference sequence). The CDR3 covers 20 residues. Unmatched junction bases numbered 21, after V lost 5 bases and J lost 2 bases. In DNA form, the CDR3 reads TGTGCCAGCAGTAATTTGGAAGCGTCGGGACTAGGATCCCCCACAGATACGCAGTATTTT. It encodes CASSNLEASGLGSPTDTQYF.

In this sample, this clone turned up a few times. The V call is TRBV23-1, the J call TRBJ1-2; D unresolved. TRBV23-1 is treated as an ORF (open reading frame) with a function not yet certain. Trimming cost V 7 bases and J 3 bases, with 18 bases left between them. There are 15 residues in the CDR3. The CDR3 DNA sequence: TGCGCCAGCACCCCCCGACAAGCTTCGCACTATGGCTACACCTTC. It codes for CASTPRQASHYGYTF.

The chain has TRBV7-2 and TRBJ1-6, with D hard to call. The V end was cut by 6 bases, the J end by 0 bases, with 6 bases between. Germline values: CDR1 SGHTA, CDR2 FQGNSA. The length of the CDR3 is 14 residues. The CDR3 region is CASSPSSYNSPLHF. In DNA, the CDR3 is TGTGCCAGCAGTCCTAGCTCCTATAATTCACCCCTCCACTTT.

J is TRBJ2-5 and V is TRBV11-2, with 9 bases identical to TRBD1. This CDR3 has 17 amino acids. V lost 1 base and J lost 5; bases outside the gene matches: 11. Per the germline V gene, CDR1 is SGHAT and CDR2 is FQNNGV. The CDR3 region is CASSLVGTGQRWETQYF. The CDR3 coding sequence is TGTGCCAGCAGCTTAGTAGGGACAGGGCAGCGTTGGGAGACCCAGTACTTC.

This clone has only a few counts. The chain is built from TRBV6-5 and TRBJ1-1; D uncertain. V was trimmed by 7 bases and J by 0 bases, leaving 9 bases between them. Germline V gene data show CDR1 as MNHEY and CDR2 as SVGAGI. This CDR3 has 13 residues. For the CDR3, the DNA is TGTGCCAGCAAACGTGACATGAACACTGAAGCTTTCTTT. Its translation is CASKRDMNTEAFF.

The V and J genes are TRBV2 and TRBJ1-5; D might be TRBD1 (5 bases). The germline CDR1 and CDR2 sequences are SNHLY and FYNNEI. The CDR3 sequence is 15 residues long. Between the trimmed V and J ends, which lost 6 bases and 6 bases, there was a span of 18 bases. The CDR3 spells CASREQEAGFQPQHF. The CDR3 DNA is TGTGCCAGCAGGGAACAGGAAGCCGGTTTTCAGCCCCAGCATTTT. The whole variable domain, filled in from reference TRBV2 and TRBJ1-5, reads EPEVTQTPSHQVTQMGQEVILRCVPISNHLYFYWYRQILGQKVEFLVSFYNNEISEKSEIFDDQFSVERPDGSNFTLKIRSTKLEDSAMYFCASREQEAGFQPQHFGDGTRLSIL.